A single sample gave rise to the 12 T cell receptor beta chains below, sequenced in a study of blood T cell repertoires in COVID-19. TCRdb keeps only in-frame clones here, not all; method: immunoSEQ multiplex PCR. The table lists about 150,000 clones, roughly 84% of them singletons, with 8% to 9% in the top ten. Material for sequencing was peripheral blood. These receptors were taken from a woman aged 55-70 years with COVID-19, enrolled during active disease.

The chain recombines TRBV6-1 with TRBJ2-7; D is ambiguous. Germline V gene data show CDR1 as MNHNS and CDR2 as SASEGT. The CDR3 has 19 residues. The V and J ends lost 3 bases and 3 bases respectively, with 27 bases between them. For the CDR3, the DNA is TGTGCCAGCAGTGACCTTCCGCCAGGAATCACAATTAACATCTACGAGCAGTACGTC. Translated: CASSDLPPGITINIYEQYV.

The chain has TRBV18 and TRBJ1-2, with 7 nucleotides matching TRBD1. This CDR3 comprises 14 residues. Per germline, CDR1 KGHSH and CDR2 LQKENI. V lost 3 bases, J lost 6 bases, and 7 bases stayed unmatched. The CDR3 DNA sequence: TGTGCCAGCTCACCGGAACAGGGGAAACATGGCTACACCTTC. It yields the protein CASSPEQGKHGYTF.

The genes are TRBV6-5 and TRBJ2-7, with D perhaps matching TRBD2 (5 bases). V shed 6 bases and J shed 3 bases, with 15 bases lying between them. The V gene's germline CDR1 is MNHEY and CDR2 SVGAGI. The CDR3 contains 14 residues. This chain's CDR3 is CASRVILADYEQYF. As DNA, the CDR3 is TGTGCCAGCAGGGTTATTCTAGCTGACTACGAGCAGTACTTC.

DNA of the CDR3: TGCGCCAGCAGCCAATTAGTGGCAGATACGCAGTATTTT. Residues: CASSQLVADTQYF. This chain links TRBV4-1 with TRBJ2-3; D is unclear. V dropped 2 bases and J dropped 4 bases, with 7 bases sitting between them. The CDR3 sequence is 13 residues long. From germline, CDR1 is MGHRA and CDR2 YSYEKL.

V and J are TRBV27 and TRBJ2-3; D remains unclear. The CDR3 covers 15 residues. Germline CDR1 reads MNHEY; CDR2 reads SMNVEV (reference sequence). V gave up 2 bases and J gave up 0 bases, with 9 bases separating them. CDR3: CASSLRSWSTDTQYF. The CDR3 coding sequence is TGTGCCAGCAGTTTAAGGAGTTGGAGCACAGATACGCAGTATTTT.

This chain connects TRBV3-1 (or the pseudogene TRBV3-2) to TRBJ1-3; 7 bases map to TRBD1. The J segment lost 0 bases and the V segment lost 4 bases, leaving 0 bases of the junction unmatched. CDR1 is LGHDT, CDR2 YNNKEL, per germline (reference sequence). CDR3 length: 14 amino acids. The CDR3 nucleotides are TGTGCCAGCAGCCGACAGGGCTCTGGAAACACCATATATTTT. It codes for CASSRQGSGNTIYF.

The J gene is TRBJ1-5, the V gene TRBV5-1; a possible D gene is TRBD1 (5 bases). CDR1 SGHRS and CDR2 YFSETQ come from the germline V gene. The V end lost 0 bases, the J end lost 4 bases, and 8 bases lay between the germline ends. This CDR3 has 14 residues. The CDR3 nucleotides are TGCGCCAGCAGCTTGGACTCAGGGAATCAGCCCCAGCATTTT. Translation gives CASSLDSGNQPQHF. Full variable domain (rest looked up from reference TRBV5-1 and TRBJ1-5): KAGVTQTPRYLIKTRGQQVTLSCSPISGHRSVSWYQQTPGQGLQFLFEYFSETQRNKGNFPGRFSGRQFSNSRSEMNVSTLELGDSALYLCASSLDSGNQPQHFGDGTRLSIL.

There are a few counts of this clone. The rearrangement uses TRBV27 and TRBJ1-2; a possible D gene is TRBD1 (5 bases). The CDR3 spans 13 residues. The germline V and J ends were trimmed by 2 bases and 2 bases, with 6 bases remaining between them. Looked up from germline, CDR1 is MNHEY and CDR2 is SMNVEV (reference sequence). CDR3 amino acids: CASSLRQNYGYTF. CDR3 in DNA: TGTGCCAGCAGTTTAAGACAGAACTATGGCTACACCTTC.

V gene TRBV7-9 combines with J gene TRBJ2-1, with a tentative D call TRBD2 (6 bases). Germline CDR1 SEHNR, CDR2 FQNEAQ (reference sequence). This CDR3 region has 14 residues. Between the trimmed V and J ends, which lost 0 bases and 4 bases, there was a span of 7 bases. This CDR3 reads CASSLAGTYNEQFF. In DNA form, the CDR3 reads TGTGCCAGCAGCTTAGCGGGGACTTACAATGAGCAGTTCTTC.

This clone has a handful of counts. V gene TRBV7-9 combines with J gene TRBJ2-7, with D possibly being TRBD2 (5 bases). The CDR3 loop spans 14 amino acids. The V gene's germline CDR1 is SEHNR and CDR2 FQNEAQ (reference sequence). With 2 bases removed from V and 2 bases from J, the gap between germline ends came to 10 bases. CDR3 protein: CASSLSAGAYEQYF. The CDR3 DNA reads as TGTGCCAGCAGCTTAAGCGCGGGCGCCTACGAGCAGTACTTC.

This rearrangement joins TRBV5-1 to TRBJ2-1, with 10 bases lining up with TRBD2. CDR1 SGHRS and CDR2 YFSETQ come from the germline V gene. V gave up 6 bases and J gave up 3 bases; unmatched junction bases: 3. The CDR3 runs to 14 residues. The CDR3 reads CASNSGGYYNEQFF. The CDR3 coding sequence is TGCGCCAGCAATAGCGGGGGGTACTACAATGAGCAGTTCTTC.

The CDR3 coding sequence is TGTGCCAGCAGTGAATTGAGACACGCCGGGGCCAACGTCCTGACTTTC. Its translation: CASSELRHAGANVLTF. The chain carries TRBV25-1 and TRBJ2-6; no reliable D call. The CDR3 covers 16 residues. CDR1 and CDR2 (germline): MGHDK, SYGVNS. Trimming cost V 1 base and J 4 bases, with 11 bases left between them.